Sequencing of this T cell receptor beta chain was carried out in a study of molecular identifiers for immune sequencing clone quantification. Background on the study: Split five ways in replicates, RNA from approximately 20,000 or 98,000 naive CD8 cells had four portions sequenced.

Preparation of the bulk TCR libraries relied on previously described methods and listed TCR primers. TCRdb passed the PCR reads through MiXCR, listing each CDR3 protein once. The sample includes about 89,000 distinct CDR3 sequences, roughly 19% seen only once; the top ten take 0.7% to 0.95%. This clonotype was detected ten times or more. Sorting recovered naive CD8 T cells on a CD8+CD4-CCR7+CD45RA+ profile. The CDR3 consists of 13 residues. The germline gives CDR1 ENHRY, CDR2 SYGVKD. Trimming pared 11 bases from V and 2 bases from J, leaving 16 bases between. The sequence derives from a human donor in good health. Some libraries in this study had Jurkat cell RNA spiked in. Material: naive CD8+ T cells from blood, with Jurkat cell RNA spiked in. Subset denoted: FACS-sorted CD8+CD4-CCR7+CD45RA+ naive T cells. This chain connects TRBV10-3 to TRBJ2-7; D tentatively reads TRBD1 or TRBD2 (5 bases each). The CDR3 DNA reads TGTGCCGTAAGGGACGCCGGAACCTACGAGCAGTACTTC. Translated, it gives CAVRDAGTYEQYF.